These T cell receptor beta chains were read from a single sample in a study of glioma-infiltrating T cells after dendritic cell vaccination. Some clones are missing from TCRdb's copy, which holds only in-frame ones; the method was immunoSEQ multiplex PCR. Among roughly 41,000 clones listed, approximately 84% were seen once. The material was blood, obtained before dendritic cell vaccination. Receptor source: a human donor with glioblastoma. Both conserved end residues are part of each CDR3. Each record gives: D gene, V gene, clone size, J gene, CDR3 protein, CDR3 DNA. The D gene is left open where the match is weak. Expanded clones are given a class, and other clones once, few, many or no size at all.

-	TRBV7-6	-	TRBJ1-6	CASQPDSNSPLHF	TGTGCCAGCCAACCGGACAGTAATTCACCCCTCCACTTT
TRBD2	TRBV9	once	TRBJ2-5	CASSVVLAGGQETQYF	TGTGCCAGCAGCGTAGTTCTAGCGGGGGGCCAAGAGACCCAGTACTTC
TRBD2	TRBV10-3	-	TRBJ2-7	CAISEGLADLSYEQYF	TGTGCCATCAGTGAGGGGCTAGCGGATCTCTCCTACGAGCAGTACTTC
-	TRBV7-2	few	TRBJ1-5	CASSPQGPHQPQHF	TGTGCCAGCAGCCCCCAGGGTCCCCATCAGCCCCAGCATTTT
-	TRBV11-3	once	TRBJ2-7	CASSFSNSYEQYF	TGTGCCAGCAGCTTTTCTAACTCCTACGAGCAGTACTTC
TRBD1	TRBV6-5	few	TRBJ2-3	CASSSGQGGTDTQYF	TGTGCCAGCAGCTCGGGACAGGGCGGCACAGATACGCAGTATTTT
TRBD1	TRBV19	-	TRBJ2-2	CASSKGQGIGELFF	TGTGCCAGTAGTAAGGGACAGGGAATCGGGGAGCTGTTTTTT
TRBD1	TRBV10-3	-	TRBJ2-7	CAISEHRDSSYEQYF	TGTGCCATCAGTGAGCACCGGGACAGTTCCTACGAGCAGTACTTC
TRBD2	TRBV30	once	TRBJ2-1	CAWSGLAGAVNEQFF	TGTGCCTGGAGTGGACTAGCGGGGGCTGTTAATGAGCAGTTCTTC
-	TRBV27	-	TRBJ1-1	CASSFKAEDTEAFF	TGTGCCAGCAGTTTTAAGGCTGAGGACACTGAAGCTTTCTTT
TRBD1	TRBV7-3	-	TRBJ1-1	CASSLRWTGKNTEAFF	TGTGCCAGCAGCTTACGGTGGACAGGGAAGAACACTGAAGCTTTCTTT
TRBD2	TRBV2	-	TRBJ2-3	CASSVAGGGDTQYF	TGTGCCAGCAGTGTAGCGGGGGGTGGAGATACGCAGTATTTT
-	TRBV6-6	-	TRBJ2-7	CASKGGEQYF	TGTGCCAGCAAGGGAGGCGAGCAGTACTTC
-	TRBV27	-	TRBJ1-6	CASSLAGRHSPLHF	TGTGCCAGCAGTTTGGCAGGGAGGCATTCACCCCTCCACTTT
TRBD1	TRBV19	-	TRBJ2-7	CASSIRGDRGQDEQYF	TGTGCCAGTAGTATTCGGGGCGACAGGGGGCAAGACGAGCAGTACTTC
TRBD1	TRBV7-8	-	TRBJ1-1	CASSQGALNTEAFF	TGTGCCAGCAGCCAGGGGGCGCTGAACACTGAAGCTTTCTTT
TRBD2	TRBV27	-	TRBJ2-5	CASSLRASGGPAGETQYF	TGTGCCAGCAGTTTACGGGCTAGCGGGGGGCCCGCGGGTGAGACCCAGTACTTC
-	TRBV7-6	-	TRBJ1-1	CASSHHKEGMDTEAFF	TGTGCCAGCAGTCATCACAAGGAGGGGATGGACACTGAAGCTTTCTTT
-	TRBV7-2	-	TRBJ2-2	CASSLATSRGNGELFF	TGTGCCAGCAGCTTAGCGACGAGCAGGGGCAACGGGGAGCTGTTTTTT
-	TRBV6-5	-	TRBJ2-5	CASSYSSGVQETQYF	TGTGCCAGCAGTTACTCGTCGGGGGTACAGGAGACCCAGTACTTC
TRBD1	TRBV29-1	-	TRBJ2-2	CSVEFMTGLPGELFF	TGCAGCGTCGAATTTATGACAGGGCTGCCCGGGGAGCTGTTTTTT
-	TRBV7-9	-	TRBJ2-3	CASSPFGTPKGTDTQYF	TGTGCCAGCAGCCCGTTTGGGACACCAAAGGGGACAGATACGCAGTATTTT
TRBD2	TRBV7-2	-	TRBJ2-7	CASSPQAGEFREQYF	TGTGCCAGCAGCCCCCAAGCGGGGGAATTCCGCGAGCAGTACTTC
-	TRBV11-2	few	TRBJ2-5	CASSFAGEETQYF	TGTGCCAGCAGCTTCGCAGGGGAGGAGACCCAGTACTTC
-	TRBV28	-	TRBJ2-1	CASSLVLAGAAYNEQFF	TGTGCCAGCAGTTTAGTCCTTGCTGGGGCCGCCTACAATGAGCAGTTCTTC
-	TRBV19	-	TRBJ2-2	CASSTTANTGELFF	TGTGCCAGTAGTACGACAGCCAACACCGGGGAGCTGTTTTTT